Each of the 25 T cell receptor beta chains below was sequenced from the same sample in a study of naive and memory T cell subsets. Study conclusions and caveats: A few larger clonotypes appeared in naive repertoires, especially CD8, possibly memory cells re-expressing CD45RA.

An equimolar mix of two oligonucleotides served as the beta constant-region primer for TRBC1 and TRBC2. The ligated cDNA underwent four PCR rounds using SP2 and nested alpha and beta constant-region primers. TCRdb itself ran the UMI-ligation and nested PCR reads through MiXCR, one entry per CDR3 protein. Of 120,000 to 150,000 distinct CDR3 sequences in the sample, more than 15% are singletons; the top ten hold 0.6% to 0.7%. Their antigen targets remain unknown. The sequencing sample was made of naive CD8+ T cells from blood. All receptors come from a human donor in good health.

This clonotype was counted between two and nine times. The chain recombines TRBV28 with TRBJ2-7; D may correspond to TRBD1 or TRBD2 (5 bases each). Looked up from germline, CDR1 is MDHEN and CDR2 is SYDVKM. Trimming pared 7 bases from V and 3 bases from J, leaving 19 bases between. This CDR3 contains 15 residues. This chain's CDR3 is CASTETPGRSYEQYF. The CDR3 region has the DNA TGTGCCAGCACGGAAACGCCGGGACGGAGCTACGAGCAGTACTTC. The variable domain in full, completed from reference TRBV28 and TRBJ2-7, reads DVKVTQSSRYLVKRTGEKVFLECVQDMDHENMFWYRQDPGLGLRLIYFSYDVKMKEKGDIPEGYSVSREKKERFSLILESASTNQTSMYLCASTETPGRSYEQYFGPGTRLTVT.

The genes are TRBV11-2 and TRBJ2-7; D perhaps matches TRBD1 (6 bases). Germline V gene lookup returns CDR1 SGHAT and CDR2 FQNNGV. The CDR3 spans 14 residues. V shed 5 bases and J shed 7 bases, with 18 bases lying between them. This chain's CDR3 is CASSPGTNVDEQYF. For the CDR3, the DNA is TGTGCCAGCAGCCCTGGGACAAATGTTGATGAGCAGTACTTC.

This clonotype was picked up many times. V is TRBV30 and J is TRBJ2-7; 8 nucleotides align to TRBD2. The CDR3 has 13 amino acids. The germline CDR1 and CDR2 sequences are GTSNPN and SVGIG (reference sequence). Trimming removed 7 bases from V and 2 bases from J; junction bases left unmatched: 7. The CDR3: CAYGLAGPYEQYF. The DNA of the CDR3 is TGTGCCTACGGACTAGCTGGTCCCTACGAGCAGTACTTC.

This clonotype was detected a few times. The CDR3: CASSFRTQEKLFF. CDR3 in DNA: TGTGCCAGCAGCTTCCGGACACAGGAAAAACTGTTTTTT. V usage is TRBV7-6 and J usage is TRBJ1-4, with a possible D match to TRBD1 (5 bases). CDR1 is SGHVS and CDR2 is FNYEAQ in the germline V gene. V was pared by 3 bases and J by 8 bases, with 10 bases between. The CDR3 totals 13 residues.

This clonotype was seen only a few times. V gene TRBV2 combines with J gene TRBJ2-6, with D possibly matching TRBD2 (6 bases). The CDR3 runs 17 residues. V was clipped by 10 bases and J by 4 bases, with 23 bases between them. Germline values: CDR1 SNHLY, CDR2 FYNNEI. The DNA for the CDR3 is TGTGCCACAGATCGGGACTTGGGCGGTAAAGGGGCCAACGTCCTGACTTTC. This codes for CATDRDLGGKGANVLTF.

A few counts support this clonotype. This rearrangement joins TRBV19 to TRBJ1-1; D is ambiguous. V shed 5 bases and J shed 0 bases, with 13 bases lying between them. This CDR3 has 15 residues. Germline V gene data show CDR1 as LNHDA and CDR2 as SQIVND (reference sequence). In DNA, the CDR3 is TGTGCCAGTAGTGCAGGACTGGGATTGAACACTGAAGCTTTCTTT. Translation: CASSAGLGLNTEAFF.

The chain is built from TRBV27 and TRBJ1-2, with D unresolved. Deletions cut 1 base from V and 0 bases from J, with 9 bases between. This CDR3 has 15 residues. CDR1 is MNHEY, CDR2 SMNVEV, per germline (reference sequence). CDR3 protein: CASSLYGDTNYGYTF. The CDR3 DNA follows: TGTGCCAGCAGTTTATACGGGGATACTAACTATGGCTACACCTTC.

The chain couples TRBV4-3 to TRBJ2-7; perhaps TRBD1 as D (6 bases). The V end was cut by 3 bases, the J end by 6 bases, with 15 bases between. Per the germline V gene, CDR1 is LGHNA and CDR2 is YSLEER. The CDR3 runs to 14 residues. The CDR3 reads CASSHPGDISEQYF. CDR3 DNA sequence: TGCGCCAGCAGCCACCCTGGGGACATTTCCGAGCAGTACTTC.

CDR3 loop: CASSLLGQEVDTGELFF. The DNA for the CDR3 is TGTGCCAGCAGCTTATTGGGGCAGGAGGTGGACACCGGGGAGCTGTTTTTT. The V and J genes are TRBV7-9 and TRBJ2-2; D might be TRBD1 or TRBD2, each matching 5 bases. Trimming shortened V by 2 bases and J by 3 bases, and 16 bases separated the two germline ends. The V gene's germline CDR1 is SEHNR and CDR2 FQNEAQ (reference sequence). The CDR3 sequence is 17 residues long. The entire variable domain, with the rest obtained from reference TRBV7-9 and TRBJ2-2, is as follows: DTGVSQNPRHKITKRGQNVTFRCDPISEHNRLYWYRQTLGQGPEFLTYFQNEAQLEKSRLLSDRFSAERPKGSFSTLEIQRTEQGDSAMYLCASSLLGQEVDTGELFFGEGSRLTVL.

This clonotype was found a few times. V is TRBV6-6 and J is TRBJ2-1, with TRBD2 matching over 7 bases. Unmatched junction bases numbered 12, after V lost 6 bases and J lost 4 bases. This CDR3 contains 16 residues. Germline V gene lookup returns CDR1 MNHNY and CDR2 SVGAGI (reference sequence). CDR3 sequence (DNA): TGTGCCAGCAGCCGCTCGGCCAGCGGGAAGTACAATGAGCAGTTCTTC. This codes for CASSRSASGKYNEQFF.

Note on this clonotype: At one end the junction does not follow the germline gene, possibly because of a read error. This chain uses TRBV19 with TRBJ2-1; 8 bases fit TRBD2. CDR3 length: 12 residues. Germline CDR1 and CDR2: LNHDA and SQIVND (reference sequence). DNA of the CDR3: TGTGCCAGTAGTATGGTCGGGAGGGCCTCGGTGTTC. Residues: CASSMVGRASVF.

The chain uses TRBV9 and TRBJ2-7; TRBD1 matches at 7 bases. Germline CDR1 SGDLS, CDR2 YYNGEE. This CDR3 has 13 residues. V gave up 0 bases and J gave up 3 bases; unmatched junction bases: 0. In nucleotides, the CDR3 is TGTGCCAGCAGCGTAGGGGACAGCTACGAGCAGTACTTC. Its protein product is CASSVGDSYEQYF.

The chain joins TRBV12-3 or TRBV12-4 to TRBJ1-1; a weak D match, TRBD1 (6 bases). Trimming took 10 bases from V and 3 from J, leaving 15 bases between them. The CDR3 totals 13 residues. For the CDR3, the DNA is TGTGCCACGTCGGGGGGCGTTTACACTGAAGCTTTCTTT. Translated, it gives CATSGGVYTEAFF.

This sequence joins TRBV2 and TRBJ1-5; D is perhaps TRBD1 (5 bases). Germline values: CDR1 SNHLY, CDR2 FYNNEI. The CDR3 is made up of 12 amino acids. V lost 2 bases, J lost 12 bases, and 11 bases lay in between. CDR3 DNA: TGTGCCAGCAGTGAATCAGGGTTCTTCCAGCATTTT. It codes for CASSESGFFQHF.

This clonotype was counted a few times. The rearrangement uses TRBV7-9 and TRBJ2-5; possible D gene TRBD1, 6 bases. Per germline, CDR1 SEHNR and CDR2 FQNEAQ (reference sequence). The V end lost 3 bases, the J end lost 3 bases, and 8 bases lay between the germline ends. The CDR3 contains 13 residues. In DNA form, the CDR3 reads TGTGCCAGCAGCTTTGCAGGGGAAGAGACCCAGTACTTC. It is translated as CASSFAGEETQYF.

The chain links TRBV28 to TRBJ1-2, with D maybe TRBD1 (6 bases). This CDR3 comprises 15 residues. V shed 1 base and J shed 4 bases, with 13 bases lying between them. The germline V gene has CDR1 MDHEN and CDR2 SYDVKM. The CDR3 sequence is CASSLSPGTSYGYTF. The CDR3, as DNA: TGTGCCAGCAGTTTATCCCCTGGGACAAGCTATGGCTACACCTTC.

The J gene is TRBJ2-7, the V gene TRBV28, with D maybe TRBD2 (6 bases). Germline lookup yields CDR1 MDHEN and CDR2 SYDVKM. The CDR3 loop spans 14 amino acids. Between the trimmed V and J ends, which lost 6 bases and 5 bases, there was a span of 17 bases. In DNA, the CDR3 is TGTGCCAGCAGCCGGGACTCGCTTTTCGACGAGCAGTACTTC. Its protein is CASSRDSLFDEQYF.

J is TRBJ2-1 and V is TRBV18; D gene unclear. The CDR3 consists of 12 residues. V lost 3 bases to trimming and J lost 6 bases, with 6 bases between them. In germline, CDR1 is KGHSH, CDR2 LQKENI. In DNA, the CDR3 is TGTGCCAGCTCACCCGACACCAATGAGCAGTTCTTC. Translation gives CASSPDTNEQFF.

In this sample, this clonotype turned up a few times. CDR3 amino acids: CASSVGGSWQGAYEQYF. The CDR3 DNA follows: TGTGCCAGCAGCGTAGGGGGTTCGTGGCAGGGGGCCTACGAGCAGTACTTC. The gene calls are TRBV9 and TRBJ2-7, with 7 bases identical to TRBD1. Unmatched junction bases numbered 11, after V lost 0 bases and J lost 2 bases. This CDR3 has 17 residues. Germline assignment: CDR1 SGDLS and CDR2 YYNGEE. Looking up the rest from reference TRBV9 and TRBJ2-7 gives the full variable domain: DSGVTQTPKHLITATGQRVTLRCSPRSGDLSVYWYQQSLDQGLQFLIQYYNGEERAKGNILERFSAQQFPDLHSELNLSSLELGDSALYFCASSVGGSWQGAYEQYFGPGTRLTVT.

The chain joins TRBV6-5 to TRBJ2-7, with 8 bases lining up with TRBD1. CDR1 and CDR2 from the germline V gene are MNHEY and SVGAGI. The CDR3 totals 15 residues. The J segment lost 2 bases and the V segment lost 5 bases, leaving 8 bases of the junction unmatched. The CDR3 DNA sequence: TGTGCCAGCAGTGACGACAGGGGCCCAACCTACGAGCAGTACTTC. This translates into CASSDDRGPTYEQYF.

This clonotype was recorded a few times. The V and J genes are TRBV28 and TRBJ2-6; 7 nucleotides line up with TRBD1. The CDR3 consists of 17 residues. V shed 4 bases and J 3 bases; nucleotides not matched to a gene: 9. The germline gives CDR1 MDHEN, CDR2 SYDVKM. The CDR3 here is CASSSTQGSGGANVLTF. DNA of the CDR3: TGTGCCAGCAGTTCGACACAGGGGAGTGGTGGGGCCAACGTCCTGACTTTC.

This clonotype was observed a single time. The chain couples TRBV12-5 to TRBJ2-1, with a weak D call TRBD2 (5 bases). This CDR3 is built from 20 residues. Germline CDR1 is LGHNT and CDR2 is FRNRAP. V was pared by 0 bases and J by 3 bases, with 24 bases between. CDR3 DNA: TGTGCTAGTGGTTTGGTACTATCGGGGTTTCCCTCTTCTTTCTACAATGAGCAGTTCTTC. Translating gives CASGLVLSGFPSSFYNEQFF. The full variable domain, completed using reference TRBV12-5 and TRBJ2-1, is DARVTQTPRHKVTEMGQEVTMRCQPILGHNTVFWYRQTMMQGLELLAYFRNRAPLDDSGMPKDRFSAEMPDATLATLKIQPSEPRDSAVYFCASGLVLSGFPSSFYNEQFFGPGTRLTVL.

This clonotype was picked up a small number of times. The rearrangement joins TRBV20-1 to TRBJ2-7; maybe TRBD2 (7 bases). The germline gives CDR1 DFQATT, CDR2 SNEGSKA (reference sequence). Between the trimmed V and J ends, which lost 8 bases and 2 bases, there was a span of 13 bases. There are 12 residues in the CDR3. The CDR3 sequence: CSTRGDTYEQYF. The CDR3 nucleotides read TGCAGTACCCGGGGGGACACCTACGAGCAGTACTTC.

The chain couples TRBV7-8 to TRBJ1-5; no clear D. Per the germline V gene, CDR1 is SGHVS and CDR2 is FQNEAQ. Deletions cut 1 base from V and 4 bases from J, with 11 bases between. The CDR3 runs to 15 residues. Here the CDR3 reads CASSLGHSVNQPQHF. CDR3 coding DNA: TGTGCCAGCAGCTTAGGGCACAGCGTTAATCAGCCCCAGCATTTT.

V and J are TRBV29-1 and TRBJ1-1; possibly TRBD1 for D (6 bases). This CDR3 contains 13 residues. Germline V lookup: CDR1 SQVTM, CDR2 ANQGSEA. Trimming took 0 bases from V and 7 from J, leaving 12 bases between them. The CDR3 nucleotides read TGCAGCGTTGAAGATTTCATGGACAGTGAAGCTTTCTTT. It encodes CSVEDFMDSEAFF.